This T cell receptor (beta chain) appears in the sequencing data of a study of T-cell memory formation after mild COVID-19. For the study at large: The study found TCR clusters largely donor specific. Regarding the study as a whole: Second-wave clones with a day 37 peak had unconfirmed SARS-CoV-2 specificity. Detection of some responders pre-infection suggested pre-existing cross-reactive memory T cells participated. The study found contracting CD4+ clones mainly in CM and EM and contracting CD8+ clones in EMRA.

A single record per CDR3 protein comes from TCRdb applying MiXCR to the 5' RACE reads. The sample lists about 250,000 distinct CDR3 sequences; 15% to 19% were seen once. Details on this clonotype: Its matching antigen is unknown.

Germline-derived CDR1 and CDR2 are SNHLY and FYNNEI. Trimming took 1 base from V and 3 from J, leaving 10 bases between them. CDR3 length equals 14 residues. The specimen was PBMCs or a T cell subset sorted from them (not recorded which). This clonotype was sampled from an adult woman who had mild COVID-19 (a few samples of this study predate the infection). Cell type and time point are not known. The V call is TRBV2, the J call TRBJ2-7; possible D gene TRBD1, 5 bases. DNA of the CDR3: TGTGCCAGCAGTGAAGACAGGTGGAACTACGAGCAGTACTTC. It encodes CASSEDRWNYEQYF.